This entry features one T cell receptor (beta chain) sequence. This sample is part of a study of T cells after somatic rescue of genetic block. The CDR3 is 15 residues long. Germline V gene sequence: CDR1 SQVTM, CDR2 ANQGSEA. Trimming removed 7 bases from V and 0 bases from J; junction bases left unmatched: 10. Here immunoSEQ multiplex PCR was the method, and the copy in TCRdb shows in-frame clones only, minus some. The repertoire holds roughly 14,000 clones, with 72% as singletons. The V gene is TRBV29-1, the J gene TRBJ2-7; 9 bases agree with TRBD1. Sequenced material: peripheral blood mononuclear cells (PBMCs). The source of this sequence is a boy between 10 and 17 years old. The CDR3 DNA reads TGCAGCGCACTAAGTGGGACAGGGAGCTCCTACGAGCAGTACTTC. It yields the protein CSALSGTGSSYEQYF.